A selection of T cell receptor beta chains follows, all from one sample in a study of T cells after yellow fever vaccination. Each CDR3 protein is one row after TCRdb ran MiXCR on the 5' RACE reads. The data show under 200,000 distinct CDR3 sequences, with around 7.3% seen just once and more than 2% held by the top ten. Sequencing was performed on CD4+ T cells sorted from PBMCs, taken 4 to 6 days after the first yellow fever vaccination. Source of these receptors: a man aged 18 to 35 who received the YFV17D yellow fever vaccine. The CDR3 runs from the conserved cysteine through the conserved F or W. A D gene is named only where the DNA matches it firmly. Expanded clones get a size class; other rows say once, few or many, or leave the size out.

clone_size: many
d_call: NA
j_call: TRBJ2-5
v_call: TRBV12-3/TRBV12-4
cdr3_nt: TGTGCCAGCAGTTTTATAGGCCGTCAAGAGACCCAGTACTTC
cdr3_aa: CASSFIGRQETQYF

clone_size: NA
d_call: NA
j_call: TRBJ1-6
v_call: TRBV7-2
cdr3_nt: TGTGCCAGCACCTGGCTTGTTCAGAATTCACCCCTCCACTTT
cdr3_aa: CASTWLVQNSPLHF

clone_size: many
d_call: TRBD1
j_call: TRBJ1-5
v_call: TRBV7-2
cdr3_nt: TGTGCCAGCAGCTCCTGGACAGGGCGTAATCAGCCCCAGCATTTT
cdr3_aa: CASSSWTGRNQPQHF

clone_size: NA
d_call: NA
j_call: TRBJ1-2
v_call: TRBV5-5
cdr3_nt: TGTGCCAGCAGCTTGAGGGACACAAGGGATGGCTACACCTTC
cdr3_aa: CASSLRDTRDGYTF

clone_size: many
d_call: TRBD1
j_call: TRBJ1-1
v_call: TRBV7-2
cdr3_nt: TGTGCCAGCAGTCAGTTAGGACAGGGTGGAGCTGAAGCTTTCTTT
cdr3_aa: CASSQLGQGGAEAFF

clone_size: many
d_call: TRBD2
j_call: TRBJ2-1
v_call: TRBV6-2/TRBV6-3
cdr3_nt: TGTGCCAGCAGTTACCGGCTAGCGGGGGGGTTGAATGAGCAGTTCTTC
cdr3_aa: CASSYRLAGGLNEQFF

clone_size: many
d_call: NA
j_call: TRBJ2-3
v_call: TRBV7-9
cdr3_nt: TGTGCCAGCAGCCCAGGGTTAGCATCTGACACAGATACGCAGTATTTT
cdr3_aa: CASSPGLASDTDTQYF

clone_size: NA
d_call: TRBD1
j_call: TRBJ2-5
v_call: TRBV18
cdr3_nt: TGTGCCAGCTCACCGGGGGACAGTCCATACGGGGAGACCCAGTACTTC
cdr3_aa: CASSPGDSPYGETQYF

clone_size: few
d_call: NA
j_call: TRBJ2-2
v_call: TRBV19
cdr3_nt: TGTGCCAGTAGTTTCATGACCGGGGAGCTGTTTTTT
cdr3_aa: CASSFMTGELFF

clone_size: NA
d_call: TRBD2
j_call: TRBJ2-3
v_call: TRBV7-2
cdr3_nt: TGTGCCAGCAGCCCCGGGGGGGGCAGGGATACGCAGTATTTT
cdr3_aa: CASSPGGGRDTQYF

clone_size: few
d_call: TRBD1
j_call: TRBJ1-6
v_call: TRBV7-3
cdr3_nt: TGTGCCAGCAGCTTAACCCCAACAGGGGGCGGGGGTTCACCCCTCCACTTT
cdr3_aa: CASSLTPTGGGGSPLHF

clone_size: NA
d_call: NA
j_call: TRBJ1-5
v_call: TRBV18
cdr3_nt: TGTGCCAGCTCACCATCATTCTCTGACAGGAAAAATCAGCCCCAGCATTTT
cdr3_aa: CASSPSFSDRKNQPQHF

clone_size: many
d_call: TRBD1
j_call: TRBJ2-5
v_call: TRBV7-2
cdr3_nt: TGTGCCAGCAGCTTATCGACAGGGGAAGAGACCCAGTACTTC
cdr3_aa: CASSLSTGEETQYF

clone_size: NA
d_call: NA
j_call: TRBJ1-2
v_call: TRBV18
cdr3_nt: TGTGCCAGCTCACCATCTGCGGGGGAGAGTGGCTACACCTTC
cdr3_aa: CASSPSAGESGYTF

clone_size: NA
d_call: NA
j_call: TRBJ2-1
v_call: TRBV18
cdr3_nt: TGTGCCAGCTCACCACAATTTTCCGGGGGCAGGTACAATGAGCAGTTCTTC
cdr3_aa: CASSPQFSGGRYNEQFF

clone_size: many
d_call: NA
j_call: TRBJ2-7
v_call: TRBV12-3/TRBV12-4
cdr3_nt: TGTGCCAGCAGTTTAGGGGACCCCTCGTACGAGCAGTACTTC
cdr3_aa: CASSLGDPSYEQYF

clone_size: many
d_call: NA
j_call: TRBJ1-6
v_call: TRBV5-1
cdr3_nt: TGCGCCAGCACCCATGGGGGGTCGGATTCACCCCTCCACTTT
cdr3_aa: CASTHGGSDSPLHF

clone_size: many
d_call: TRBD1
j_call: TRBJ1-6
v_call: TRBV6-5
cdr3_nt: TGTGCCAGCAGTTATTGGGTCCCGGGACAGGGTGGTTCACCCCTCCACTTT
cdr3_aa: CASSYWVPGQGGSPLHF

clone_size: NA
d_call: TRBD2
j_call: TRBJ2-2
v_call: TRBV3-1
cdr3_nt: TGTGCCAGCAGCTACGACTATCTAGCGGGGGAAACCGGGGAGCTGTTTTTT
cdr3_aa: CASSYDYLAGETGELFF

clone_size: NA
d_call: NA
j_call: TRBJ1-2
v_call: TRBV7-2
cdr3_nt: TGTGCCAGCAGCCAACGGGACCCCTATGGCTACACCTTC
cdr3_aa: CASSQRDPYGYTF

clone_size: many
d_call: NA
j_call: TRBJ2-3
v_call: TRBV19
cdr3_nt: TGTGCCAGTAGGGGCCGGGCCTCCGGCCCAGATACGCAGTATTTT
cdr3_aa: CASRGRASGPDTQYF

clone_size: many
d_call: NA
j_call: TRBJ1-1
v_call: TRBV7-6
cdr3_nt: TGTGCCAGCAGTGGAGGGGAGAACACTGAAGCTTTCTTT
cdr3_aa: CASSGGENTEAFF

clone_size: many
d_call: NA
j_call: TRBJ2-3
v_call: TRBV7-3
cdr3_nt: TGTGCCAGCAGCTTATCTCGGGGGGCTCCCACAGATACGCAGTATTTT
cdr3_aa: CASSLSRGAPTDTQYF

clone_size: NA
d_call: TRBD2
j_call: TRBJ2-5
v_call: TRBV20-1
cdr3_nt: TGCAGTGCTTATGGACTAGCGGCGGAGACCCAGTACTTC
cdr3_aa: CSAYGLAAETQYF

clone_size: many
d_call: TRBD1
j_call: TRBJ1-1
v_call: TRBV5-1
cdr3_nt: TGCGCCAGCAGCTTGGTCGGACGGACAGGGGGCTCAGTCACTGAAGCTTTCTTT
cdr3_aa: CASSLVGRTGGSVTEAFF

clone_size: NA
d_call: NA
j_call: TRBJ1-1
v_call: TRBV18
cdr3_nt: TGTGCCAGCTCACCAAGTGGCAATGAAGCTTTCTTT
cdr3_aa: CASSPSGNEAFF

clone_size: many
d_call: TRBD2
j_call: TRBJ2-3
v_call: TRBV3-1
cdr3_nt: TGTGCCAGCAGCCACTCAGCGGGGGGAGATACGCAGTATTTT
cdr3_aa: CASSHSAGGDTQYF

clone_size: NA
d_call: NA
j_call: TRBJ2-3
v_call: TRBV7-7
cdr3_nt: TGTGCTAGCAGCTTAGGCAGGGAACGCGCTACGCAGTATTTT
cdr3_aa: CASSLGRERATQYF

clone_size: NA
d_call: NA
j_call: TRBJ1-6
v_call: TRBV18
cdr3_nt: TGTGCCAGCTCACAGGGGGAGGATTCACCCCTCCACTTT
cdr3_aa: CASSQGEDSPLHF

clone_size: many
d_call: NA
j_call: TRBJ1-2
v_call: TRBV6-5
cdr3_nt: TGTGCCAGCAGTTCGACGGGCAGGGGTTGGGGTGGCTACACCTTC
cdr3_aa: CASSSTGRGWGGYTF

clone_size: few
d_call: NA
j_call: TRBJ1-4
v_call: TRBV28
cdr3_nt: TGTGCCAGCAGCCCCGGGACGGAGTATGAAAAACTGTTTTTT
cdr3_aa: CASSPGTEYEKLFF

clone_size: NA
d_call: TRBD1
j_call: TRBJ1-3
v_call: TRBV28
cdr3_nt: TGTGCCAGCTACCGGGACAGGGCAGCCTTAGGCACCATATATTTT
cdr3_aa: CASYRDRAALGTIYF

clone_size: many
d_call: NA
j_call: TRBJ1-1
v_call: TRBV5-1
cdr3_nt: TGCGCCAGCAGCTTGGATGGGACGGGCACTGAAGCTTTCTTT
cdr3_aa: CASSLDGTGTEAFF

clone_size: few
d_call: NA
j_call: TRBJ1-2
v_call: TRBV4-2
cdr3_nt: TGTGCCAGCAGCCACCCTGGGGGAGGGGTTGGTGGCTACACCTTC
cdr3_aa: CASSHPGGGVGGYTF

clone_size: few
d_call: NA
j_call: TRBJ2-5
v_call: TRBV5-1
cdr3_nt: TGCGCCAGCAGCCCCGAATTCGGCGGTAGGGAGACCCAGTACTTC
cdr3_aa: CASSPEFGGRETQYF

clone_size: many
d_call: TRBD2
j_call: TRBJ2-1
v_call: TRBV9
cdr3_nt: TGTGCCAGCAGCGTTAGCGGGGGGTCCTACAATGAGCAGTTCTTC
cdr3_aa: CASSVSGGSYNEQFF

clone_size: many
d_call: NA
j_call: TRBJ2-1
v_call: TRBV11-1
cdr3_nt: TGTGCCAGCAGCAGTGACCTCGAGGGGTTCTTC
cdr3_aa: CASSSDLEGFF

clone_size: many
d_call: TRBD1
j_call: TRBJ2-1
v_call: TRBV20-1
cdr3_nt: TGCAGTGCTAGAAAGATCCCGGGACAGGGTACCGGGAATGAGCAGTTCTTC
cdr3_aa: CSARKIPGQGTGNEQFF

clone_size: many
d_call: TRBD1
j_call: TRBJ2-3
v_call: TRBV20-1
cdr3_nt: TGCAGTGCGTGGACAGGAACCACTAGCACAGATACGCAGTATTTT
cdr3_aa: CSAWTGTTSTDTQYF

clone_size: many
d_call: TRBD1
j_call: TRBJ2-1
v_call: TRBV5-1
cdr3_nt: TGCGCCAGCAGCTTGGCCCCGGGACAGGGGGCAAATGAGCAGTTCTTC
cdr3_aa: CASSLAPGQGANEQFF

clone_size: many
d_call: NA
j_call: TRBJ2-3
v_call: TRBV11-2
cdr3_nt: TGTGCCAGCAGCTTGTCCCCCGCGGATACGCAGTATTTT
cdr3_aa: CASSLSPADTQYF

clone_size: many
d_call: NA
j_call: TRBJ2-3
v_call: TRBV24-1
cdr3_nt: TGTGCCACCATGGAGGGCAGAACCCACACAGATACGCAGTATTTT
cdr3_aa: CATMEGRTHTDTQYF

clone_size: few
d_call: NA
j_call: TRBJ2-5
v_call: TRBV12-3/TRBV12-4
cdr3_nt: TGTGCCAGCAGCCGAAGGGCAGGGGGAGGGGAGACCCAGTACTTC
cdr3_aa: CASSRRAGGGETQYF

clone_size: many
d_call: NA
j_call: TRBJ2-7
v_call: TRBV6-5
cdr3_nt: TGTGCCAGCAGTTACAGGAGGATGAACGAGCAGTACTTC
cdr3_aa: CASSYRRMNEQYF

clone_size: many
d_call: TRBD1
j_call: TRBJ1-2
v_call: TRBV11-2
cdr3_nt: TGTGCCAGCAGCGCACGACAGGGTGATGGCTACACCTTC
cdr3_aa: CASSARQGDGYTF

clone_size: many
d_call: NA
j_call: TRBJ1-2
v_call: TRBV12-3/TRBV12-4
cdr3_nt: TGTGCCAGCAGTTTCAGGGCAGGGGTTAATGGCTACACCTTC
cdr3_aa: CASSFRAGVNGYTF

clone_size: many
d_call: NA
j_call: TRBJ1-1
v_call: TRBV7-3
cdr3_nt: TGTGCCAGCAGCTTATGGCCAGGGCGAACTGAAGCTTTCTTT
cdr3_aa: CASSLWPGRTEAFF

clone_size: many
d_call: NA
j_call: TRBJ1-2
v_call: TRBV27
cdr3_nt: TGTGCCAGCAGTCCCTGGGACCGCTATGGCTACACCTTC
cdr3_aa: CASSPWDRYGYTF